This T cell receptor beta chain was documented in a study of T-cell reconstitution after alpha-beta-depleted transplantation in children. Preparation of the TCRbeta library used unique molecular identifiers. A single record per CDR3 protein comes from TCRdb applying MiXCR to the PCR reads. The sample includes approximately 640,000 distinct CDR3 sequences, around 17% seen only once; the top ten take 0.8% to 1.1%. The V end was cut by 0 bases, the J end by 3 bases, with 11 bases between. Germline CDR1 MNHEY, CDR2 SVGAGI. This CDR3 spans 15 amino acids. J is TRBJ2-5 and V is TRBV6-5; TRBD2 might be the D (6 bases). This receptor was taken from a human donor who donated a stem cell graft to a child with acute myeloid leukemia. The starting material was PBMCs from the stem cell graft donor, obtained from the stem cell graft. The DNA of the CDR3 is TGTGCCAGCAGTTACTCTGGGACTGTAAAAGAGACCCAGTACTTC. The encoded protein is CASSYSGTVKETQYF.